This T cell receptor (beta chain) was recorded in a study of cytomegalovirus exposure and HLA in healthy donors. For the study at large: Of the donors genotyped, approximately 400 in all, around 77% fell in the Caucasian-associated ancestry cluster. Study findings and constraints: Later, an analysis showed that TCR beta chains associated with HLA were more clonally expanded than others that were equally common. The authors assumed roughly uniform sequencing depth across donors for presence/absence analyses. The dataset shows that most TCR sequences were rare, while some public TCRs occurred in many donors.

13 Jbeta primers and 60 Vbeta primers were used for the PCR. Clones were read by immunoSEQ multiplex PCR, and TCRdb kept only the in-frame ones, dropping some. The table lists 130,000 or so clones, about 8.5% of them singletons. This clone was seen a few times. Its specificity is not known. The TCR was taken from a middle-aged man in good health and CMV-seronegative. Sequenced material: PBMCs.

The DNA of the CDR3 is TGTGCCAGCAGTCCCTCCGGGCGAGGGGAGACCCAGTACTTC. Its protein product is CASSPSGRGETQYF. V usage is TRBV28 and J usage is TRBJ2-5; the D gene is possibly TRBD2 (5 bases). V shed 5 bases and J shed 5 bases, with 15 bases lying between them. Germline V gene data show CDR1 as MDHEN and CDR2 as SYDVKM. The CDR3 is made up of 14 amino acids.